A selection of T cell receptor beta chains follows, all from one sample in a study of shared clonotypes between healthy human individuals. Sequencing used immunoSEQ multiplex PCR; TCRdb keeps in-frame clones, though not all of them. Here the sample spans 2 million to 2.5 million clones, 80% to 95% being singletons. The sequencing sample was made of naive CD4+ T cells from PBMCs. These receptors were collected from a man between 18 and 35 years old in good health. Some clones in this sample may be carry-over from other donors' samples. Both conserved end residues are part of each CDR3. D genes are given only for firm matches. Clone size is not always given. Where it is, it says once, few, many or a class for expanded clones.

11,.,TRBV20-1,.,TRBJ1-1,CSAKQNTEAFF,TGCAGTGCTAAACAGAACACTGAAGCTTTCTTT
14,.,TRBV30,TRBD2,TRBJ2-5,CAWSKAGMARTQYF,TGTGCCTGGAGTAAAGCGGGGATGGCACGGACCCAGTACTTC
15,.,TRBV28,TRBD1,TRBJ2-7,CASSPLTGALYEQYF,TGTGCCAGCAGTCCTTTGACAGGGGCCCTCTACGAGCAGTACTTC
14,.,TRBV5-1,TRBD1,TRBJ2-5,CASSLDRGVETQYF,TGCGCCAGCAGCTTGGACAGGGGTGTGGAGACCCAGTACTTC
16,.,TRBV14,.,TRBJ2-7,CASSSTWSYDVYEQYF,TGTGCCAGCAGCTCAACATGGTCTTACGACGTCTACGAGCAGTACTTC
17,.,TRBV5-4,.,TRBJ1-3,CASSLGSSYGGGNTIYF,TGTGCCAGCAGCTTGGGGTCCAGCTACGGAGGTGGAAACACCATATATTTT
16,.,TRBV5-1,.,TRBJ2-2,CASSIPGAPDTGELFF,TGCGCCAGCAGCATTCCAGGTGCCCCGGACACCGGGGAGCTGTTTTTT
16,.,TRBV28,TRBD1,TRBJ2-2,CASGPFGQGRTGELFF,TGTGCCAGCGGGCCCTTTGGACAGGGCCGCACCGGGGAGCTGTTTTTT
15,.,TRBV19,.,TRBJ2-1,CASSIGVSSYNEQFF,TGTGCCAGTAGTATAGGGGTGAGCTCCTACAATGAGCAGTTCTTC
16,.,TRBV5-4,TRBD2,TRBJ2-1,CASSLRGSFTYNEQFF,TGTGCCAGCAGCTTGCGCGGGAGTTTCACCTACAATGAGCAGTTCTTC
17,.,TRBV19,.,TRBJ1-3,CASSIAGPDYSGNTIYF,TGTGCCAGTAGTATCGCAGGGCCGGACTACTCTGGAAACACCATATATTTT
16,.,TRBV28,.,TRBJ2-1,CASSPPRGVIFDEQFF,TGTGCCAGCAGCCCACCCCGGGGAGTAATTTTCGATGAGCAGTTCTTC
12,.,TRBV29-1,.,TRBJ2-5,CSVVGLEETQYF,TGCAGCGTTGTCGGGCTAGAAGAGACCCAGTACTTC
12,.,TRBV18,.,TRBJ1-2,CASSPGRVGYTF,TGTGCCAGCTCACCTGGACGGGTAGGCTACACCTTC
12,.,TRBV5-5,.,TRBJ2-7,CASSLGIYEQYF,TGTGCCAGCAGCCTAGGGATCTACGAGCAGTACTTC
14,.,TRBV5-1,.,TRBJ2-2,CASSLDPVTGELFF,TGCGCCAGCAGCTTGGACCCGGTCACCGGGGAGCTGTTTTTT
16,.,TRBV11-2,TRBD2,TRBJ2-2,CASSLGGRVWSGELFF,TGTGCCAGCAGCTTAGGCGGGAGGGTATGGTCCGGGGAGCTGTTTTTT
16,once,TRBV6-5,.,TRBJ1-1,CASSYSSGRGNTEAFF,TGTGCCAGCAGTTACTCTTCGGGGAGGGGGAACACTGAAGCTTTCTTT
12,.,TRBV5-6,.,TRBJ1-6,CASSRTDSPLHF,TGTGCCAGCAGCCGGACAGATTCACCCCTCCACTTT
15,.,TRBV9,.,TRBJ2-3,CASSVGRASTDTQYF,TGTGCCAGCAGCGTAGGCAGGGCTAGCACAGATACGCAGTATTTT
17,.,TRBV4-3,TRBD2,TRBJ2-1,CASSQDVGGVDLGEQFF,TGCGCCAGCAGCCAAGATGTGGGAGGGGTCGATCTTGGTGAGCAGTTCTTC
14,.,TRBV5-1,.,TRBJ1-5,CASSYGSAGQPQHF,TGCGCCAGCAGCTACGGATCCGCGGGACAGCCCCAGCATTTT
14,.,TRBV5-1,.,TRBJ2-3,CASSLTSPTDTQYF,TGCGCCAGCAGCTTGACTAGCCCTACAGATACGCAGTATTTT
14,.,TRBV28,TRBD2,TRBJ2-7,CASSSGGKAYEQYF,TGTGCCAGCAGCTCCGGGGGGAAAGCCTACGAGCAGTACTTC
19,.,TRBV5-6,.,TRBJ1-1,CASSLGAQGYLPLNTEAFF,TGTGCCAGCAGCTTGGGGGCGCAGGGGTATTTACCGCTTAACACTGAAGCTTTCTTT
14,.,TRBV6-1,.,TRBJ1-3,CASSGPRSGNTIYF,TGTGCCAGCTCAGGACCGCGCTCTGGAAACACCATATATTTT
12,once,TRBV2,.,TRBJ1-2,CASSVYGSGYTF,TGTGCCAGCAGTGTCTATGGGTCTGGCTACACCTTC
17,.,TRBV5-1,TRBD1,TRBJ1-1,CASSSITGGGGTSEAFF,TGCGCCAGCAGCTCGATAACAGGGGGCGGTGGGACCTCGGAAGCTTTCTTT
14,.,TRBV7-9,.,TRBJ1-5,CASSLGGGNQPQHF,TGTGCCAGCAGCTTAGGAGGAGGCAATCAGCCCCAGCATTTT
15,.,TRBV19,.,TRBJ2-7,CASRASAKASYEQYF,TGTGCCAGCAGAGCTAGCGCAAAAGCCTCCTACGAGCAGTACTTC
14,.,TRBV6-5,.,TRBJ1-3,CATTRHPSGNTIYF,TGTGCCACAACCCGACATCCCTCTGGAAACACCATATATTTT
15,.,TRBV18,TRBD2,TRBJ2-5,CASSPPGLSLETQYF,TGTGCCAGCTCACCACCGGGACTAAGTTTGGAGACCCAGTACTTC
15,.,TRBV29-1,TRBD2,TRBJ2-2,CSVEDNSGRAGELFF,TGCAGCGTTGAAGATAATAGCGGGAGGGCCGGGGAGCTGTTTTTT
16,.,TRBV5-1,TRBD1,TRBJ2-5,CASSLAGQGSQETQYF,TGCGCCAGCAGCTTGGCGGGACAGGGGTCCCAAGAGACCCAGTACTTC
15,.,TRBV5-4,TRBD2,TRBJ2-1,CASSSKREDYNEQFF,TGTGCCAGCAGCTCCAAGCGGGAGGACTACAATGAGCAGTTCTTC
10,.,TRBV20-1,.,TRBJ1-4,CSASREKLFF,TGCAGTGCTAGCCGTGAAAAACTGTTTTTT
14,.,TRBV5-1,.,TRBJ2-7,CASAVDSVVYEQYF,TGCGCCAGCGCGGTGGATAGCGTGGTGTACGAGCAGTACTTC
13,.,TRBV4-1,.,TRBJ2-7,CASSQVYFYEQYF,TGCGCCAGCAGCCAAGTCTACTTCTACGAGCAGTACTTC
16,.,TRBV6-6,.,TRBJ2-7,CASSYSQGPSSYEQYF,TGTGCCAGCAGTTACTCACAGGGACCAAGCTCCTACGAGCAGTACTTC
11,.,TRBV28,.,TRBJ2-3,CASSGGRGQYF,TGTGCCAGCAGTGGGGGTCGAGGGCAGTATTTT
16,.,TRBV18,.,TRBJ1-2,CASSPLKLQVRYGYTF,TGTGCCAGCTCACCACTAAAACTACAGGTCCGGTATGGCTACACCTTC